This entry lists 8 T cell receptor beta chains sequenced from one sample in a study of blood T cell repertoires in COVID-19 (dated by TCRdb to about 2020). The library came from the immunoSEQ multiplex PCR assay. TCRdb stores this immuneACCESS table with in-frame sequences only. Part of the clones is absent; in the studies checked, under half of the shortfall reflects unresolved V genes, and no reason is known for the rest. The sample table holds around 100,000 clones, of which roughly 87% were seen once. Under 8% of the sample lies in the top ten. The source material was peripheral blood. Receptor source: a human donor in a cohort sampled during active COVID-19.

V is TRBV10-3 and J is TRBJ1-1; D not certain. CDR1 is ENHRY and CDR2 is SYGVKD in the germline V gene. The CDR3 contains 13 residues. Trimming took 2 bases from V and 1 from J, leaving 5 bases between them. The chain's CDR3 is CAISEPGNTEAFF. CDR3 sequence (DNA): TGTGCCATCAGTGAGCCAGGGAACACTGAAGCTTTCTTT.

J is TRBJ2-1 and V is TRBV2; D may be TRBD2 (5 bases). The V end lost 7 bases, the J end lost 0 bases, and 7 bases lay between the germline ends. The CDR3 loop spans 13 amino acids. Germline V gene lookup returns CDR1 SNHLY and CDR2 FYNNEI. CDR3 DNA: TGTGCCAGCACCGAGGGCTCCTACAATGAGCAGTTCTTC. It encodes CASTEGSYNEQFF.

On this clone itself: The sample holds other DNA sequences that translate to the same CDR3. The chain uses TRBV3-1 (or the pseudogene TRBV3-2) and TRBJ2-1; TRBD2 matches 8 bases. V gave up 0 bases and J gave up 9 bases; unmatched junction bases: 10. The CDR3 totals 16 residues. Per the germline V gene, CDR1 is LGHDT and CDR2 is YNNKEL (reference sequence). CDR3 in amino acids: CASSQDGARGVGEQFF. The CDR3 DNA reads TGTGCCAGCAGCCAAGACGGAGCGCGGGGGGTGGGTGAGCAGTTCTTC.

This chain uses TRBV4-1 with TRBJ2-1, with 11 bases lining up with TRBD1. The CDR3 covers 15 residues. CDR1 MGHRA and CDR2 YSYEKL come from the germline V gene. After removal of 4 bases from V and 7 bases from J, the junction contained 6 bases not matched to a gene. CDR3 bases: TGCGCCAGCAGCCCTTGGGACAGGGGGGGTAATGAGCAGTTCTTC. This codes for CASSPWDRGGNEQFF.

This chain connects TRBV5-1 to TRBJ2-2, with 10 bases that match TRBD1. Germline V gene sequence: CDR1 SGHRS, CDR2 YFSETQ. CDR3 length equals 18 residues. The V segment lost 4 bases and the J segment 3 bases; nucleotides outside the gene matches: 12. The CDR3, as DNA: TGCGCCAGCAGCAAGGATAAGGGACAGGGGTCGGACACCGGGGAGCTGTTTTTT. Residues: CASSKDKGQGSDTGELFF.

The V gene is TRBV20-1, the J gene TRBJ1-2; no firm D call. The CDR3 is 9 residues long. Deletions cut 7 bases from V and 6 bases from J, with 6 bases between. Germline V gene sequence: CDR1 DFQATT, CDR2 SNEGSKA (reference sequence). Here the CDR3 reads CSGDNGYTF. The CDR3 DNA follows: TGCAGTGGCGATAATGGCTACACCTTC.

The rearrangement links TRBV11-2 to TRBJ1-5; the D gene is possibly TRBD1 (6 bases). The CDR3 sequence is 14 residues long. Between the trimmed V and J ends, which lost 6 bases and 3 bases, there was a span of 12 bases. Germline V gene lookup returns CDR1 SGHAT and CDR2 FQNNGV. The CDR3 is CASSADSPNQPQHF. CDR3 nucleotide sequence: TGTGCCAGCAGTGCGGACAGCCCCAATCAGCCCCAGCATTTT.

This clone was seen a few times. The chain links TRBV7-2 to TRBJ1-2, with D maybe TRBD1 (6 bases). Germline CDR1 reads SGHTA; CDR2 reads FQGNSA. V lost 5 bases, J lost 2 bases, and 9 bases lay in between. The CDR3 has 13 amino acids. The CDR3 DNA sequence: TGTGCCAGCAGCACAGGGATAAACTATGGCTACACCTTC. This codes for CASSTGINYGYTF.